This T cell receptor (beta chain) appears in the sequencing data of a study of cytomegalovirus exposure and HLA in healthy donors. Details on this clone: Its antigen is unidentified.

CDR1 and CDR2 from the germline V gene are ENHRY and SYGVKD. Trimming left V 6 bases short and J 3 bases short, with 11 bases between. CDR3 length: 14 residues. Separate from the roughly 720-subject first cohort was the approximately 120-subject validation cohort, to which the donors belonged. Study results and caveats: It was found in a later analysis that first-cohort TCR clusters tended to co-occur in the 95 to 150 validation repertoires.

Clones were read by immunoSEQ multiplex PCR, and TCRdb kept only the in-frame ones, dropping some. The profile shows around 350,000 clones, roughly 89% of them singletons. The sequenced sample was PBMCs. This receptor was identified in a woman aged 18-29 years in good health and CMV-seronegative. The chain employs TRBV10-3 and TRBJ2-2; tentative D call: TRBD2 (6 bases). The CDR3, as DNA: TGTGCCATCAGGCCGCGGGATGACACCGGGGAGCTGTTTTTT. Encoded protein: CAIRPRDDTGELFF.